One sample yielded the 27 T cell receptor beta chains listed below, sequenced in a study of blood T cell repertoires in COVID-19. Method: immunoSEQ multiplex PCR; TCRdb's copy keeps in-frame clones and lacks some. The sample has around 170,000 clones; approximately 83% are singletons. The source material was peripheral blood. The origin of the receptors is a middle-aged man with active or convalescent COVID-19.

This clone was detected once. The J gene is TRBJ2-1, the V gene TRBV30; 9 bases are a match to TRBD2. Germline V lookup: CDR1 GTSNPN, CDR2 SVGIG (reference sequence). V lost 1 base and J lost 9; bases outside the gene matches: 1. The CDR3 has 12 amino acids. CDR3 sequence: CAWSGSGSEQFF. The DNA for the CDR3 is TGTGCCTGGAGTGGTAGCGGGAGTGAGCAGTTCTTC.

The chain uses TRBV20-1 and TRBJ1-1; no clear D. Germline-derived CDR1 and CDR2 are DFQATT and SNEGSKA (reference sequence). V was shortened by 3 bases and J by 0 bases, with 5 bases between the two germline ends. This CDR3 comprises 12 residues. CDR3 sequence: CSASSVNTEAFF. DNA of the CDR3: TGCAGTGCTAGTTCGGTGAACACTGAAGCTTTCTTT.

The chain links TRBV19 to TRBJ2-7, with D tentatively TRBD2 (6 bases). This CDR3 region has 14 residues. Deletions cut 0 bases from V and 4 bases from J, with 10 bases between. From germline, CDR1 is LNHDA and CDR2 SQIVND (reference sequence). This CDR3 is CASSIEASDYEQYF. The CDR3 DNA is TGTGCCAGTAGTATAGAAGCTAGCGATTACGAGCAGTACTTC.

V gene TRBV5-1 combines with J gene TRBJ1-2; 10 nucleotides match TRBD1. J lost 3 bases, V lost 4 bases, and 3 bases had no gene match. The CDR3 totals 14 residues. Germline V lookup: CDR1 SGHRS, CDR2 YFSETQ. The CDR3 DNA is TGCGCCAGCAGCGAGGACAGGGGGGACTATGGCTACACCTTC. This sequence encodes CASSEDRGDYGYTF.

The chain employs TRBV12-5 and TRBJ2-3; D possibly corresponds to TRBD1 (6 bases). The CDR3 totals 13 residues. Germline-derived CDR1 and CDR2 are LGHNT and FRNRAP. V lost 6 bases, J lost 4 bases, and 11 bases lay in between. CDR3 loop: CASGQGRADTQYF. The CDR3 region has the DNA TGTGCTAGTGGACAGGGTCGGGCAGATACGCAGTATTTT.

V usage is TRBV5-4 and J usage is TRBJ2-2, with 13 bases aligning to TRBD2. The ends lost 5 bases at V and 6 bases at J; junction bases unmatched: 7. This CDR3 contains 16 residues. Germline CDR1 SGHNT, CDR2 YYREEE (reference sequence). CDR3 in DNA: TGTGCCAGCAGTACTAGCGGGGGGGGATTCCCCGGGGAGCTGTTTTTT. As protein: CASSTSGGGFPGELFF.

The chain couples TRBV3-1 (or the pseudogene TRBV3-2) to TRBJ2-5, with D perhaps TRBD1 (6 bases). Trimming removed 1 base from V and 1 base from J, with 7 bases in between. CDR1 and CDR2 from the germline V gene are LGHDT and YNNKEL (reference sequence). This CDR3 has 14 amino acids. The CDR3 loop reads CASSQVDSQETQYF. The CDR3, as DNA: TGTGCCAGCAGCCAAGTGGACAGCCAAGAGACCCAGTACTTC.

The chain uses TRBV9 and TRBJ2-5; 7 positions match TRBD2. Looked up from germline, CDR1 is SGDLS and CDR2 is YYNGEE. V shed 0 bases and J 2 bases; nucleotides not matched to a gene: 4. CDR3 size: 15 residues. CDR3 coding DNA: TGTGCCAGCAGCGTAGACCTAGCGGTTCAAGAGACCCAGTACTTC. Translating gives CASSVDLAVQETQYF.

The genes are TRBV5-1 and TRBJ1-2, with D perhaps TRBD1 (6 bases). The CDR3 totals 17 residues. CDR1 is SGHRS, CDR2 YFSETQ, per germline. Deletions cut 5 bases from V and 1 base from J, with 21 bases between. The CDR3, as DNA: TGCGCCAGCAGGCGGGGGGGCCCGACAGAGCTTAACTATGGCTACACCTTC. Protein: CASRRGGPTELNYGYTF.

CDR3 residues: CASSPRLAGGREREQFF. The CDR3 DNA reads TGTGCCAGCAGCCCCCGACTAGCGGGGGGCAGGGAGCGTGAGCAGTTCTTC. V and J are TRBV7-9 and TRBJ2-1, with 13 bases lining up with TRBD2. Germline V gives CDR1 SEHNR, CDR2 FQNEAQ (reference sequence). With 5 bases clipped from V and 9 bases from J, the junction kept 13 bases outside the gene matches. CDR3 length: 17 residues.

The chain has TRBV28 and TRBJ1-1; the D gene is possibly TRBD1 (5 bases). Germline-derived CDR1 and CDR2 are MDHEN and SYDVKM. Trimming pared 4 bases from V and 4 bases from J, leaving 13 bases between. The CDR3 sequence is 14 residues long. CDR3 loop: CASSSQGVGTEAFF. The CDR3 DNA follows: TGTGCCAGCAGTTCGCAGGGCGTGGGCACTGAAGCTTTCTTT.

The V and J genes are TRBV19 and TRBJ2-1; TRBD1 agrees at 7 bases. V was clipped by 6 bases and J by 5 bases; unmatched bases: 7. Germline-derived CDR1 and CDR2 are LNHDA and SQIVND (reference sequence). The CDR3 spans 14 residues. CDR3: CASRPGQTNNEQFF. The CDR3 DNA reads as TGTGCCAGTAGACCGGGACAGACGAACAATGAGCAGTTCTTC.

The chain recombines TRBV9 with TRBJ1-1, with 8 bases that match TRBD1. With V trimmed by 4 bases and J by 2 bases, 7 bases remained unmatched. CDR3 length: 15 residues. Germline V gene lookup returns CDR1 SGDLS and CDR2 YYNGEE. CDR3 DNA: TGTGCCAGCAGCACGCACAGGGGGGAAAACACTGAAGCTTTCTTT. It translates to CASSTHRGENTEAFF.

The chain has TRBV7-2 and TRBJ1-6; maybe TRBD1 (6 bases). Germline CDR1 and CDR2: SGHTA and FQGNSA. The CDR3 has 14 amino acids. V was pared by 6 bases and J by 4 bases, with 10 bases between. The CDR3 nucleotides are TGTGCCAGCAGATCAGGACAGTATAATTCACCCCTCCACTTT. Amino acids: CASRSGQYNSPLHF.

The chain employs TRBV29-1 and TRBJ1-1, with TRBD1 matching 7 bases. Trimming removed 6 bases from V and 0 bases from J; junction bases left unmatched: 1. Germline CDR1 reads SQVTM; CDR2 reads ANQGSEA. The CDR3 has 12 residues. The CDR3 DNA reads TGCAGCGTGGGACAGATGAACACTGAAGCTTTCTTT. Translation gives CSVGQMNTEAFF.

The V gene is TRBV7-2, the J gene TRBJ1-2, with D unresolved. The CDR3 covers 13 residues. Trimming cost V 3 bases and J 6 bases, with 11 bases left between them. CDR1 and CDR2 (germline): SGHTA, FQGNSA. The CDR3 loop is CASSFSIADGYTF. The CDR3 coding sequence is TGTGCCAGCAGCTTTTCCATAGCAGATGGCTACACCTTC. Full variable domain (missing parts from reference TRBV7-2 and TRBJ1-2): GAGVSQSPSNKVTEKGKDVELRCDPISGHTALYWYRQSLGQGLEFLIYFQGNSAPDKSGLPSDRFSAERTGGSVSTLTIQRTQQEDSAVYLCASSFSIADGYTFGSGTRLTVV.

This chain uses TRBV10-3 with TRBJ2-3; possible D gene TRBD1, 5 bases. The CDR3 has 14 residues. Trimming left V 4 bases short and J 2 bases short, with 10 bases between. Germline V gives CDR1 ENHRY, CDR2 SYGVKD. As DNA, the CDR3 is TGTGCCATCAGTGCTGAGACAGACACAGATACGCAGTATTTT. This encodes CAISAETDTDTQYF.

The rearrangement uses TRBV12-3 or TRBV12-4 and TRBJ2-4; the match to TRBD2 covers 7 bases. This CDR3 region has 13 residues. With V trimmed by 3 bases and J by 8 bases, 4 bases remained unmatched. The CDR3, as DNA: TGTGCCAGCAGTTTCCTAGGGAGGGACATTCAGTACTTC. Translation: CASSFLGRDIQYF.

This chain joins TRBV27 and TRBJ2-3, with 8 positions matching TRBD1. The V gene end was trimmed by 5 bases and the J gene end by 3 bases; junction bases not matched to a gene: 10. CDR1 is MNHEY, CDR2 SMNVEV, per germline (reference sequence). This CDR3 comprises 16 residues. CDR3 DNA: TGTGCCAGCAGTCAACCCCGGGACAGGAAGACAGATACGCAGTATTTT. Translation gives CASSQPRDRKTDTQYF.

This clone occurred a few times. The J gene is TRBJ2-3, the V gene TRBV7-9, with 8 nucleotides matching TRBD2. The germline V gene has CDR1 SEHNR and CDR2 FQNEAQ (reference sequence). CDR3 length equals 13 residues. The J segment lost 5 bases and the V segment lost 6 bases, leaving 4 bases of the junction unmatched. The CDR3 nucleotides are TGTGCCAGCAGACGGGGGGGAGGAGATACGCAGTATTTT. Its protein product is CASRRGGGDTQYF.

The genes are TRBV3-1 (or the pseudogene TRBV3-2) and TRBJ2-3, with D hard to call. This CDR3 has 15 amino acids. V shed 4 bases and J shed 1 base, with 12 bases lying between them. The germline CDR1 and CDR2 sequences are LGHDT and YNNKEL (reference sequence). The CDR3 reads CASSRTYQGTDTQYF. The DNA of the CDR3 is TGTGCCAGCAGCCGTACCTACCAGGGCACAGATACGCAGTATTTT.

The chain couples TRBV18 to TRBJ2-1, with 10 bases that match TRBD2. The length of the CDR3 is 16 residues. The J segment lost 7 bases and the V segment lost 0 bases, leaving 6 bases of the junction unmatched. The V gene's germline CDR1 is KGHSH and CDR2 LQKENI. The CDR3 loop reads CASSPPLLAGMNEQFF. The CDR3 DNA follows: TGTGCCAGCTCACCACCGCTACTAGCGGGAATGAATGAGCAGTTCTTC.

In DNA, the CDR3 is TGTGCCAGCAGCTTGGGATCGGCAGGGCCTAACTATGGCTACACCTTC. This translates into CASSLGSAGPNYGYTF. The chain uses TRBV5-6 and TRBJ1-2; a possible D gene is TRBD1 (5 bases). Trimming took 0 bases from V and 0 from J, leaving 12 bases between them. Per the germline V gene, CDR1 is SGHDT and CDR2 is YYEEEE. The CDR3 loop spans 16 amino acids.

This chain joins TRBV30 and TRBJ1-1; D call uncertain. The CDR3 consists of 11 residues. CDR1 and CDR2 (germline): GTSNPN, SVGIG (reference sequence). Deletions cut 8 bases from V and 1 base from J, with 8 bases between. CDR3 sequence (DNA): TGTGCCGGTAAGAGGAACACTGAAGCTTTCTTT. Its protein product is CAGKRNTEAFF.

This rearrangement joins TRBV7-2 to TRBJ1-3; D remains ambiguous. Deletions cut 5 bases from V and 9 bases from J, with 11 bases between. The CDR3 runs 12 residues. The germline CDR1 and CDR2 sequences are SGHTA and FQGNSA. This CDR3 reads CASSVSLTTIYF. In DNA, the CDR3 is TGTGCCAGCAGCGTTAGTTTAACCACCATATATTTT.

The rearrangement links TRBV5-1 to TRBJ2-2; 8 nucleotides match TRBD2. J was trimmed by 2 bases and V by 5 bases; bases with no gene match: 5. The germline CDR1 and CDR2 sequences are SGHRS and YFSETQ. This CDR3 comprises 15 residues. The chain's CDR3 is CASSSGNINTGELFF. CDR3 nucleotide sequence: TGCGCCAGCAGTAGCGGGAATATAAACACCGGGGAGCTGTTTTTT.

The chain couples TRBV7-3 to TRBJ1-2; TRBD1 agrees at 9 bases. V lost 6 bases and J lost 2; bases outside the gene matches: 7. This CDR3 contains 15 residues. Germline V gene lookup returns CDR1 SGHTA and CDR2 FQGTGA. This CDR3 reads CASSFTGTGNYGYTF. CDR3 DNA sequence: TGTGCCAGCAGTTTTACCGGGACAGGGAACTATGGCTACACCTTC.